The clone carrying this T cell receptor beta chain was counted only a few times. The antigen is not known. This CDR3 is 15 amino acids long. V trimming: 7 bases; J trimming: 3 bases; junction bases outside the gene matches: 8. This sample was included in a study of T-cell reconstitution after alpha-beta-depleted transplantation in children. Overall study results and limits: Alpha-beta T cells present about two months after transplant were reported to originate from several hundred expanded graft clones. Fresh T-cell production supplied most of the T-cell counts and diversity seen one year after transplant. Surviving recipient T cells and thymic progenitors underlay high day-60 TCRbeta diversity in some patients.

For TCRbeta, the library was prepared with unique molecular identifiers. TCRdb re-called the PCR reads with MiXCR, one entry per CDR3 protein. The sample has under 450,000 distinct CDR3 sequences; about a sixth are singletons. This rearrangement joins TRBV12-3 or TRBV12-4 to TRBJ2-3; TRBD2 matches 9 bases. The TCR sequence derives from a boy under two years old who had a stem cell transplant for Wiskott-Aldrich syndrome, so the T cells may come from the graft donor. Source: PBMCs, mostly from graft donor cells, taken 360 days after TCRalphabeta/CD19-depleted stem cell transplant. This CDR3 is CASTPPGLATDTQYF. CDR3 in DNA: TGTGCCAGCACCCCCCCGGGACTAGCAACAGATACGCAGTATTTT.